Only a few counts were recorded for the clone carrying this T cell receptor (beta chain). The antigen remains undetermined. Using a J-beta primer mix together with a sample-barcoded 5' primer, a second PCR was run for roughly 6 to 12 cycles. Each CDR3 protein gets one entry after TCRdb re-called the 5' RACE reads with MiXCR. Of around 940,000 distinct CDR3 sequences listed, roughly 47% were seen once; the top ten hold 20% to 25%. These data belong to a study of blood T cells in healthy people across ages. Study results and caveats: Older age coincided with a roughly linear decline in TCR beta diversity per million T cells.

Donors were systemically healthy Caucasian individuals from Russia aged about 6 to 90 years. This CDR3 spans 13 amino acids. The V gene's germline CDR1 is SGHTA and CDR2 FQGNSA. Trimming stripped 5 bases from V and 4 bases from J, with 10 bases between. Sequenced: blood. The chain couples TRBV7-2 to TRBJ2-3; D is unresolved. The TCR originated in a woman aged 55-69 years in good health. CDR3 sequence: CASSPHRADTQYF. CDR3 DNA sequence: TGTGCCAGCAGCCCCCATCGGGCAGATACGCAGTATTTT.